The clone carrying this T cell receptor (beta chain) was seen a single time. The sample is drawn from a study of immune characterization of retroperitoneal liposarcoma. Germline CDR1 reads MNHEY; CDR2 reads SMNVEV (reference sequence). The V gene lost 3 bases and the J gene lost 3 bases, with 14 bases spanning the gap. This CDR3 comprises 16 residues. TCRdb called the PCR reads again in MiXCR, with one record for every CDR3 protein. The sample carries around 10,000 distinct CDR3 sequences, roughly a quarter recorded once. Sequenced: tumor tissue. V gene TRBV27 combines with J gene TRBJ2-2; D is perhaps TRBD1 (6 bases). This clonotype originated in a female donor with retroperitoneal liposarcoma. In DNA form, the CDR3 reads TGTGCCAGCAGTTTCCGTGAGCCAGGGGACACCGGGGAGCTGTTTTTT. This sequence encodes CASSFREPGDTGELFF.